This is a list of T cell receptor beta chains from one sample in a study of cytomegalovirus exposure and HLA in healthy donors. Assay used: immunoSEQ multiplex PCR; TCRdb lists only in-frame clones, some missing. The sample carries roughly 110,000 clones, around 67% recorded once. What was sequenced was PBMCs. The receptors here all came from a woman between 35 and 50 years old in good health and CMV-seropositive. CDR3s include the opening cysteine and the closing phenylalanine or tryptophan. A D gene is named only where the DNA matches it firmly. Clone size is given for some rows only: seen once, a few or many times, or a class if the clone is expanded.

cdr3_nt	cdr3_aa	j_call	v_call	clone_size	d_call
TGTGCCATCAGTGAGTCGATCGGACAGGTTGACGAGCAGTACTTC	CAISESIGQVDEQYF	TRBJ2-7	TRBV10-3	-	TRBD1
TGTGCCAGCAGCGTAACCCCAAGGACAGACAAGAAAGAGACCCAGTACTTC	CASSVTPRTDKKETQYF	TRBJ2-5	TRBV9	-	-
TGTGCCAGCAGTTTCCAACACAGGGGGCTGGTGAACACTGAAGCTTTCTTT	CASSFQHRGLVNTEAFF	TRBJ1-1	TRBV27	few	TRBD1
TGTGCTAGCAGCCCCCGACTAGCGGGGCACCAAGAGACCCAGTACTTC	CASSPRLAGHQETQYF	TRBJ2-5	TRBV7-7	-	TRBD2
TGCGCCAGCAGCTTGGATGGCAGGGGTGGTAAGAATGGCTACACCTTC	CASSLDGRGGKNGYTF	TRBJ1-2	TRBV5-1	-	-
TGTGCCTGGAGACGATCCGGGACTGCCGGGGAGACCCAGTACTTC	CAWRRSGTAGETQYF	TRBJ2-5	TRBV30	-	-
TGTGCCAGCAGCTTAGGGAGTTCAGGCTATGGCTACACCTTC	CASSLGSSGYGYTF	TRBJ1-2	TRBV13	-	-
TGTGCCAGCAGCCCACGGGCGGGGGCCCCAGATACGCAGTATTTT	CASSPRAGAPDTQYF	TRBJ2-3	TRBV7-8	-	-
TGTGCCAGCGACAGCGGGGGTCAGTTCTTC	CASDSGGQFF	TRBJ2-1	TRBV21-1	-	-
TGCGCCAGCAGCGTAGAGGGGGGGTATCAGCCCCAGCATTTT	CASSVEGGYQPQHF	TRBJ1-5	TRBV5-1	once	-
TGTGCCAGCAGGAAGGGGGACAGGGGTTCCTATGGCTACACCTTC	CASRKGDRGSYGYTF	TRBJ1-2	TRBV7-2	few	TRBD1
TGTGCCAGCTCACCAGCGGGGGGTCCCTACAATGAGCAGTTCTTC	CASSPAGGPYNEQFF	TRBJ2-1	TRBV18	-	TRBD2
TGTGCCAGCAGCTTGGACAGGTATATGAACACTGAAGCTTTCTTT	CASSLDRYMNTEAFF	TRBJ1-1	TRBV7-8	once	TRBD1
TGTGCCAGCAGTTCGGACAGGCCGACAACTAATGAAAAACTGTTTTTT	CASSSDRPTTNEKLFF	TRBJ1-4	TRBV6-5	-	TRBD1
TGTGCCAGCAGACGCGAGGTCATATATGGCTACACCTTC	CASRREVIYGYTF	TRBJ1-2	TRBV4-2	once	-
TGTGCTAGCAGCAAGGGACAGAACACCGGGGAGCTGTTTTTT	CASSKGQNTGELFF	TRBJ2-2	TRBV7-7	-	-
TGCGCCAGCAGCTTGGGGAGGTCCTCTGAGGCCAACGTCCTGACTTTC	CASSLGRSSEANVLTF	TRBJ2-6	TRBV5-1	-	-
TGTGCCAGCAGCTCGACAGGGACCCCCAATCAGCCCCAGCATTTT	CASSSTGTPNQPQHF	TRBJ1-5	TRBV5-6	-	TRBD1
TGCGCCAGCAGCTTGGAGGCGGGGCGAAGCTCCTACACCTTC	CASSLEAGRSSYTF	TRBJ1-2	TRBV5-1	few	-
TGTGCCAGCAGTCGGGGAAGAACTAATGAAAAACTGTTTTTT	CASSRGRTNEKLFF	TRBJ1-4	TRBV2	-	-
TGCGCCAGCAGCCCGGAGGGGACTAGCGGGGGGAAAGAGACCCAGTACTTC	CASSPEGTSGGKETQYF	TRBJ2-5	TRBV5-1	-	TRBD2
TGTGCCTGGATAAGAACAGGGATGGGTGAGCAGTTCTTC	CAWIRTGMGEQFF	TRBJ2-1	TRBV30	few	-
TGCGCCAGCAGCTTGGGAGTGGGGACAGGGGGTGTCGCTGAAGCTTTCTTT	CASSLGVGTGGVAEAFF	TRBJ1-1	TRBV5-1	once	TRBD1
TGTGCCAGCAGCTTAGCACAGGCTTCCTACGAGCAGTACTTC	CASSLAQASYEQYF	TRBJ2-7	TRBV7-2	-	-
TGCGCCAGCAGCCCTAATGCGATTATGAACACTGAAGCTTTCTTT	CASSPNAIMNTEAFF	TRBJ1-1	TRBV5-1	-	-
TGTGCCAGCAGCTCACCGACCGGGACTAGCGGATACAATGAGCAGTTCTTC	CASSSPTGTSGYNEQFF	TRBJ2-1	TRBV7-2	few	TRBD2
TGTGCCAGTAGTGCCACACCGGGACACACAAATCAGCCCCAGCATTTT	CASSATPGHTNQPQHF	TRBJ1-5	TRBV19	-	-
TGTGCCAGCAGTTTATCCCTGCTGGGGGGTTTGGAGACCCAGTACTTC	CASSLSLLGGLETQYF	TRBJ2-5	TRBV27	-	-
TGCGCCAGCAGCCAAGGACACAGGGGGGGCCCAACTAATGAAAAACTGTTTTTT	CASSQGHRGGPTNEKLFF	TRBJ1-4	TRBV4-1	-	TRBD1
TGTGCCAGCAGCCAAACGAATCCACCGGGTCCTAGGGAAAAACTGTTTTTT	CASSQTNPPGPREKLFF	TRBJ1-4	TRBV4-2	-	-
TGTGCCAGTAGTATCGGACAGGGGGCCTATGGCTACACCTTC	CASSIGQGAYGYTF	TRBJ1-2	TRBV19	few	TRBD1
TGCAGCGTTGGGTCCGGGAACACTGAAGCTTTCTTT	CSVGSGNTEAFF	TRBJ1-1	TRBV29-1	-	-
TGTGCCAGCAGTGAAGCCCCAGGGGAAGGTGGCTACACCTTC	CASSEAPGEGGYTF	TRBJ1-2	TRBV6-1	-	-
TGTGCCAGCTCACCTTTTTCAGCACAGGGGATGACTCAGCCCCAGCATTTT	CASSPFSAQGMTQPQHF	TRBJ1-5	TRBV18	-	TRBD1
TGTGCCAGCGGGGACAGGGAGCCTCATCAGCCCCAGCATTTT	CASGDREPHQPQHF	TRBJ1-5	TRBV6-1	-	TRBD1
TGTGCCAGCTCACCACCGTCGGGTAATCAGCCCCAGCATTTT	CASSPPSGNQPQHF	TRBJ1-5	TRBV18	-	-